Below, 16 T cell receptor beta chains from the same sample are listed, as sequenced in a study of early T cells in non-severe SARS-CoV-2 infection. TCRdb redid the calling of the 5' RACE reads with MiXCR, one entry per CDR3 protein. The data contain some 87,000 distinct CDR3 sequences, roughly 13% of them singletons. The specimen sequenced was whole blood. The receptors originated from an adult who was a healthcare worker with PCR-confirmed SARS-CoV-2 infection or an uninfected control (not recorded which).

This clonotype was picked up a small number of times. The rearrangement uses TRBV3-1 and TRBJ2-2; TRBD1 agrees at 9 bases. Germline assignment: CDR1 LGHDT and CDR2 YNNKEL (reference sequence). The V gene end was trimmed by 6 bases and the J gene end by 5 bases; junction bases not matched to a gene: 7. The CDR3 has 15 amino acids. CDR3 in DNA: TGTGCCAGCAGTCCCCGGACAGGGGAAACCGGGGAGCTGTTTTTT. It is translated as CASSPRTGETGELFF.

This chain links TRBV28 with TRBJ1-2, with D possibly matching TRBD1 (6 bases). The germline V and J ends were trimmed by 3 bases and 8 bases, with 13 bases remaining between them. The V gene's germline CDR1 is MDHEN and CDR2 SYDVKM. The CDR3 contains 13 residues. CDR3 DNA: TGTGCCAGCAGTTTCCCACAGGGAAGGGGCTACACCTTC. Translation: CASSFPQGRGYTF.

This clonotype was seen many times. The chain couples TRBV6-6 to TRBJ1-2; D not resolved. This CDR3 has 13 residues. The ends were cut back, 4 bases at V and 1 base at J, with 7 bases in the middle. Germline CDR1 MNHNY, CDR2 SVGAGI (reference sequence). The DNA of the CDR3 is TGTGCCAGCAGTTTTCGGATTAACTATGGCTACACCTTC. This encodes CASSFRINYGYTF.

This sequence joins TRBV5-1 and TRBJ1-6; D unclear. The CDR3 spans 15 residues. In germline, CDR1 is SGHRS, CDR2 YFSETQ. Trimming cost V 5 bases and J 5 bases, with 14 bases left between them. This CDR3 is CASSFTQPDNSPLHF. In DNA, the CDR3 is TGCGCCAGCAGTTTCACGCAGCCGGATAATTCACCCCTCCACTTT. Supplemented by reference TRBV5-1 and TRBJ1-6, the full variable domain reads KAGVTQTPRYLIKTRGQQVTLSCSPISGHRSVSWYQQTPGQGLQFLFEYFSETQRNKGNFPGRFSGRQFSNSRSEMNVSTLELGDSALYLCASSFTQPDNSPLHFGNGTRLTVT.

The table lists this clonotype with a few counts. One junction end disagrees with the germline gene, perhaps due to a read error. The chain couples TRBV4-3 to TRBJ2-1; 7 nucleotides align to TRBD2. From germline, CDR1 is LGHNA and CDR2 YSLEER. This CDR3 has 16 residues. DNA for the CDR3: TGCGCCAGCAGCGAAGAGAGGGAGGGCCTGGACAATGAGCAGTTCTTC. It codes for CASSEEREGLDNEQFF.

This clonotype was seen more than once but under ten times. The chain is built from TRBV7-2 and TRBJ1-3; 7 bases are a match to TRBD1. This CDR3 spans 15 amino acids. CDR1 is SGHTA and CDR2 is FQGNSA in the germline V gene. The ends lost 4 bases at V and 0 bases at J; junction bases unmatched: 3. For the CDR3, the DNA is TGTGCCAGCAGCTCCGACAGGGTCTCTGGAAACACCATATATTTT. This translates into CASSSDRVSGNTIYF. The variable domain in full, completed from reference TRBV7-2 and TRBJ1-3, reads GAGVSQSPSNKVTEKGKDVELRCDPISGHTALYWYRQSLGQGLEFLIYFQGNSAPDKSGLPSDRFSAERTGGSVSTLTIQRTQQEDSAVYLCASSSDRVSGNTIYFGEGSWLTVV.

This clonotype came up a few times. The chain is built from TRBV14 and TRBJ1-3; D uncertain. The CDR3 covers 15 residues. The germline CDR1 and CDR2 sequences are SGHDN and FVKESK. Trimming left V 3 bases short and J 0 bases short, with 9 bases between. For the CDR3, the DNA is TGTGCCAGCAGCCAGGTTCGCGCCTCTGGAAACACCATATATTTT. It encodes CASSQVRASGNTIYF.

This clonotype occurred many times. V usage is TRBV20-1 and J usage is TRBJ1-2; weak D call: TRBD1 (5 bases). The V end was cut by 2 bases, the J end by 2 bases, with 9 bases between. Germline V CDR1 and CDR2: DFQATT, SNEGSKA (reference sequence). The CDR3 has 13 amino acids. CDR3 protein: CSARLGENYGYTF. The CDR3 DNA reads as TGCAGTGCTAGATTGGGGGAGAACTATGGCTACACCTTC.

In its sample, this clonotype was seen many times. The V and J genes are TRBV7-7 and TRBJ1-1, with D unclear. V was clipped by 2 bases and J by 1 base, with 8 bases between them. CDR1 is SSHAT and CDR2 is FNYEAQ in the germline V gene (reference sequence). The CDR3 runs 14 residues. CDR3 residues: CASSLRDWNTEAFF. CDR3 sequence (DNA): TGTGCCAGCAGCTTAAGAGATTGGAACACTGAAGCTTTCTTT. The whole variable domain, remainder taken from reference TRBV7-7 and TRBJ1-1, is GAGVSQSPRYKVTKRGQDVTLRCDPISSHATLYWYQQALGQGPEFLTYFNYEAQPDKSGLPSDRFSAERPEGSISTLTIQRTEQRDSAMYRCASSLRDWNTEAFFGQGTRLTVV.

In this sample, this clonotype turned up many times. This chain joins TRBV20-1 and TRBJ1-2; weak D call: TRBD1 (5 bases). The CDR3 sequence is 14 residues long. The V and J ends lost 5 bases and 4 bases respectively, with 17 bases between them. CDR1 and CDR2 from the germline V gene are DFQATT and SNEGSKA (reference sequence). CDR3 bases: TGCAGTGCTGGCTCGGGGGTTTCGGGCTATGGCTACACCTTC. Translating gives CSAGSGVSGYGYTF.

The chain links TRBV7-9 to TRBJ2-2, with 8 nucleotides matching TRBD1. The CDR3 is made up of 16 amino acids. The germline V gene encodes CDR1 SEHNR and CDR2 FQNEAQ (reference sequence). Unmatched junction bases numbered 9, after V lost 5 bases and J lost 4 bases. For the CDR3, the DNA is TGTGCCAGCAGCATCAGACAGGGGTTTGTCACCGGGGAGCTGTTTTTT. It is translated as CASSIRQGFVTGELFF.

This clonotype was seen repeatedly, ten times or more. The CDR3 is CASSLAGQNYMNTEAFF. CDR3 bases: TGTGCCAGCAGCTTAGCGGGACAGAACTATATGAACACTGAAGCTTTCTTT. This chain joins TRBV7-2 and TRBJ1-1; 7 bases line up with TRBD1. This CDR3 is 17 amino acids long. Germline CDR1 and CDR2: SGHTA and FQGNSA. V lost 0 bases, J lost 0 bases, and 7 bases stayed unmatched. The full variable domain, with the rest looked up from reference TRBV7-2 and TRBJ1-1, is GAGVSQSPSNKVTEKGKDVELRCDPISGHTALYWYRQSLGQGLEFLIYFQGNSAPDKSGLPSDRFSAERTGGSVSTLTIQRTQQEDSAVYLCASSLAGQNYMNTEAFFGQGTRLTVV.

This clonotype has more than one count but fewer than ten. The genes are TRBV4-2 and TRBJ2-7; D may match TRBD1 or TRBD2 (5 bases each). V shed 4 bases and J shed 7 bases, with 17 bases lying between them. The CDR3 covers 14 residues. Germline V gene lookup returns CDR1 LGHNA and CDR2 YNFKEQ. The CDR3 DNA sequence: TGTGCCAGCAGCCCGTGGGGGAACGGAGAGGAGCAGTACTTC. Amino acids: CASSPWGNGEEQYF.

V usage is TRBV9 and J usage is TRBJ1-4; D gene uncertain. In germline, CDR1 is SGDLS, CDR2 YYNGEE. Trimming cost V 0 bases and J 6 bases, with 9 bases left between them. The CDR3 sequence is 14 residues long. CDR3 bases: TGTGCCAGCAGCGTAGAAATGGCGGATGAAAAACTGTTTTTT. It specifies CASSVEMADEKLFF.

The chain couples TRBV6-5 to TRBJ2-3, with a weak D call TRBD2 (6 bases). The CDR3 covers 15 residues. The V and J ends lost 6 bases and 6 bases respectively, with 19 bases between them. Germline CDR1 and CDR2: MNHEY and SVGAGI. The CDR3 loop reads CASRGKRDFRDTQYF. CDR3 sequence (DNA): TGTGCCAGCAGAGGGAAAAGGGACTTCAGGGATACGCAGTATTTT.

The CDR3 loop is CASSDRNEQYF. The DNA of the CDR3 is TGTGCCAGCAGCGACAGAAACGAGCAGTACTTC. V and J are TRBV28 and TRBJ2-7; D perhaps matches TRBD1 (5 bases). Germline CDR1 and CDR2: MDHEN and SYDVKM. The CDR3 loop spans 11 amino acids. The V and J ends lost 6 bases and 5 bases respectively, with 8 bases between them.